The rows below give T cell receptor beta chains drawn from one sample of a study of cytomegalovirus exposure and HLA in healthy donors. Sequencing was performed with immunoSEQ multiplex PCR; in TCRdb, only in-frame clones are kept and a portion is missing. The repertoire holds about 120,000 clones, with about 80% as singletons. Sequencing used PBMCs. Receptors originate from a woman in her twenties or thirties in good health and CMV-seropositive. Each CDR3 is given with its conserved first and last residue. A D gene is named only where the DNA matches it firmly. Clone size is not always given. Where it is, it says once, few, many or a class for expanded clones.

NA	NA	TRBV4-1	TRBJ2-7	16	CASSQDAGFSSYEQYF	TGCGCCAGCAGCCAAGATGCAGGGTTCAGCTCCTACGAGCAGTACTTC
TRBD2	NA	TRBV9	TRBJ2-3	12	CASSQHQRGQYF	TGTGCCAGCAGCCAACACCAGCGGGGTCAGTATTTT
TRBD1	NA	TRBV11-2	TRBJ2-7	14	CASSQTTGVGEQYF	TGTGCCAGCAGCCAGACGACAGGGGTAGGCGAGCAGTACTTC
NA	NA	TRBV19	TRBJ1-5	14	CASRREGLNQPQHF	TGTGCCAGTAGAAGGGAGGGACTCAATCAGCCCCAGCATTTT
NA	NA	TRBV7-2	TRBJ2-7	16	CASSLVSSGEPYEQYF	TGTGCCAGCAGCTTAGTCTCCTCGGGGGAGCCCTACGAGCAGTACTTC
TRBD1	NA	TRBV5-1	TRBJ2-3	14	CASSPGQRTDTQYF	TGCGCCAGCAGCCCGGGACAGAGAACAGATACGCAGTATTTT
NA	NA	TRBV21-1	TRBJ2-5	15	CASRGGTSGQETQYF	TGTGCCAGCAGGGGCGGGACTAGCGGACAAGAGACCCAGTACTTC
NA	NA	TRBV9	TRBJ1-1	12	CASSSAGTEAFF	TGTGCCAGCAGCTCAGCGGGCACTGAAGCTTTCTTT
NA	NA	TRBV5-4	TRBJ2-7	12	CASSLGLYEQYF	TGTGCCAGCAGCTTGGGCTTGTACGAGCAGTACTTC
TRBD1	NA	TRBV5-1	TRBJ1-1	14	CASMIGGARTEAFF	TGCGCCAGCATGATAGGGGGCGCGAGAACTGAAGCTTTCTTT
TRBD2	NA	TRBV5-1	TRBJ2-7	15	CASSLGSSGGGEQYF	TGCGCCAGCAGCTTGGGGAGCAGCGGCGGGGGCGAGCAGTACTTC
NA	NA	TRBV10-1	TRBJ1-3	14	CASSPGSTGNTIYF	TGCGCCAGCAGCCCGGGGTCTACTGGAAACACCATATATTTT
TRBD1	NA	TRBV7-9	TRBJ2-7	16	CASSPSADRGVYEQYF	TGTGCCAGCAGCCCATCGGCGGACAGGGGGGTTTACGAGCAGTACTTC
NA	NA	TRBV15	TRBJ2-3	13	CATSGRGTDTQYF	TGTGCCACCAGCGGGAGGGGGACAGATACGCAGTATTTT
NA	once	TRBV5-1	TRBJ2-5	14	CASSLPSGQETQYF	TGCGCCAGCAGCTTGCCCAGCGGACAAGAGACCCAGTACTTC
TRBD1	NA	TRBV19	TRBJ1-5	15	CASITGESPNQPQHF	TGTGCCAGTATAACAGGGGAGTCACCCAATCAGCCCCAGCATTTT
TRBD1	NA	TRBV6-5	TRBJ2-7	13	CASSQTGVDEQYF	TGTGCCAGCAGCCAGACAGGGGTCGACGAGCAGTACTTC
NA	many	TRBV6-5	TRBJ1-5	12	CASSTVNQPQHF	TGTGCCAGCAGCACAGTAAATCAGCCCCAGCATTTT
NA	NA	TRBV7-2	TRBJ1-1	14	CASSLVISNTEAFF	TGTGCCAGCAGCTTAGTCATCAGTAACACTGAAGCTTTCTTT
NA	NA	TRBV6-4	TRBJ1-5	17	CASISICREDSNQPQHF	TGTGCCAGCATCTCCATCTGTCGGGAGGATAGCAATCAGCCCCAGCATTTT
NA	NA	TRBV5-4	TRBJ2-7	15	CASSLSGLVNREQYF	TGTGCCAGCAGCTTATCGGGTCTAGTTAATCGCGAGCAGTACTTC
TRBD1	NA	TRBV10-3	TRBJ1-2	13	CAIALDREYGYTF	TGTGCCATCGCACTAGACAGGGAGTATGGCTACACCTTC
TRBD2	NA	TRBV15	TRBJ2-1	15	CATIATSGSYNEQFF	TGTGCCACCATTGCGACTAGCGGCTCCTACAATGAGCAGTTCTTC
TRBD1	NA	TRBV19	TRBJ1-4	17	CATKGQGPLSTNEKLFF	TGTGCCACTAAGGGACAGGGACCTCTTTCAACTAATGAAAAACTGTTTTTT
NA	NA	TRBV5-1	TRBJ2-7	14	CASSLMTGDYEQYF	TGCGCCAGCAGCTTAATGACGGGAGACTACGAGCAGTACTTC
NA	NA	TRBV19	TRBJ1-2	12	CASTDYVYGYTF	TGTGCCAGTACCGACTACGTGTATGGCTACACCTTC
NA	NA	TRBV27	TRBJ2-7	16	CASSPLMSSGPYEQYF	TGTGCCAGCAGTCCCCTGATGAGTAGCGGTCCCTACGAGCAGTACTTC
TRBD1	NA	TRBV7-3	TRBJ2-5	15	CASSWSTGGLETQYF	TGTGCCAGCAGCTGGTCAACAGGGGGCTTGGAGACCCAGTACTTC
NA	NA	TRBV6-5	TRBJ1-2	11	CASTHGYGYTF	TGTGCCAGCACCCACGGGTATGGCTACACCTTC
NA	NA	TRBV2	TRBJ2-5	14	CASSESGRQETQYF	TGTGCCAGCAGTGAGTCAGGGCGTCAAGAGACCCAGTACTTC
TRBD1	NA	TRBV30	TRBJ2-7	16	CAWSVPRGLGGYEQYF	TGTGCCTGGAGTGTACCCAGGGGGCTAGGAGGCTACGAGCAGTACTTC
TRBD2	NA	TRBV11-2	TRBJ2-7	15	CASSGAGVRSYEQYF	TGTGCCAGCAGCGGAGCGGGAGTCCGCTCCTACGAGCAGTACTTC
NA	few	TRBV6-5	TRBJ1-1	12	CASSPRDTEAFF	TGTGCCAGCAGTCCCCGGGACACCGAAGCTTTCTTT
TRBD1	NA	TRBV6-5	TRBJ2-7	15	CASSYGSGTGLQQYF	TGTGCCAGCAGTTACGGTTCCGGGACAGGGCTTCAGCAGTACTTC
NA	NA	TRBV29-1	TRBJ1-2	13	CSVETGGGYGYTF	TGCAGCGTTGAGACGGGGGGAGGCTATGGCTACACCTTC
TRBD1	NA	TRBV11-3	TRBJ1-1	14	CASKDRDREGKAFF	TGTGCCAGCAAAGATCGGGACAGGGAGGGGAAGGCTTTCTTT
NA	NA	TRBV6-4	TRBJ2-3	13	CASSERDTDTQYF	TGTGCCAGCAGTGAGCGGGACACAGATACGCAGTATTTT
NA	NA	TRBV30	TRBJ1-2	15	CAWSVGGAGENGYTF	TGTGCCTGGAGTGTCGGGGGAGCGGGAGAAAATGGCTACACCTTC
NA	NA	TRBV6-1	TRBJ1-5	11	CASRANQPQHF	TGTGCCAGCAGGGCAAATCAGCCCCAGCATTTT
NA	NA	TRBV19	TRBJ1-2	13	CASSRQSTYGYTF	TGTGCCAGTAGTCGACAGTCTACCTATGGCTACACCTTC
TRBD2	NA	TRBV4-1	TRBJ2-5	17	CASSQDPGRGGRETQYF	TGCGCCAGCAGCCAAGACCCCGGTCGGGGGGGCCGAGAGACCCAGTACTTC
TRBD1	few	TRBV2	TRBJ1-6	16	CASSRDRGGRNSPLHF	TGTGCCAGCAGTCGGGACAGGGGAGGACGTAATTCACCCCTCCACTTT